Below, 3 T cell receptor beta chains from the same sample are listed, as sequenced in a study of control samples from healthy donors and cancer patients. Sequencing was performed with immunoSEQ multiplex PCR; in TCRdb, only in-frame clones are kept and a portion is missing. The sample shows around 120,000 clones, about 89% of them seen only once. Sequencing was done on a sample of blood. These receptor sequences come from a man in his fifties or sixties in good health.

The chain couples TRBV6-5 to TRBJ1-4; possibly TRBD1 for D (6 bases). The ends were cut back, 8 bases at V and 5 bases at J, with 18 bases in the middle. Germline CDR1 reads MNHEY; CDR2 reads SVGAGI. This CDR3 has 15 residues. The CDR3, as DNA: TGTGCCAGCCGCCGGGGGGGGACACAAAATGAAAAACTGTTTTTT. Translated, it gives CASRRGGTQNEKLFF.

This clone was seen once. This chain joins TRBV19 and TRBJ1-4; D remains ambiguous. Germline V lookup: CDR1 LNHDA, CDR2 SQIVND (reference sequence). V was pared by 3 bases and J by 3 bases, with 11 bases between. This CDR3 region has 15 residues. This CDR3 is CASSIVGSPNEKLFF. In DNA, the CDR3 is TGTGCCAGTAGTATTGTCGGCAGTCCTAATGAAAAACTGTTTTTT.

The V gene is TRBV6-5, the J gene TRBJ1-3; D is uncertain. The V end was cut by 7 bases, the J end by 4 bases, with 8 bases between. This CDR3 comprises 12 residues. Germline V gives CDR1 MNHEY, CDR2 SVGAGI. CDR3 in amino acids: CASISKGNTIYF. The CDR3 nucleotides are TGTGCCAGCATATCCAAGGGAAACACCATATATTTT.